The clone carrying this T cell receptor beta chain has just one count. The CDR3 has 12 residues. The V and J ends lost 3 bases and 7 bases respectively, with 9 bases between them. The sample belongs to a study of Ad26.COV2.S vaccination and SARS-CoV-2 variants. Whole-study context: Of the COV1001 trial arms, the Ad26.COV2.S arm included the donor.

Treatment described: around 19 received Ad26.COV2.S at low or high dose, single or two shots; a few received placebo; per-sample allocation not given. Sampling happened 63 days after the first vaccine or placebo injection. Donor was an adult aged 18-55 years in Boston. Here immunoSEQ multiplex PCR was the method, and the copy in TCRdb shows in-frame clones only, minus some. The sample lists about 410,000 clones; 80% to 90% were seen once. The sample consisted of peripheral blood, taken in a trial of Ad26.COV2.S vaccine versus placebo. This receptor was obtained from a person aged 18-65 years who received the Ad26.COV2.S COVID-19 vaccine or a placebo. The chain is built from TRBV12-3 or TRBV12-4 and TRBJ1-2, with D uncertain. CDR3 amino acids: CASSFATRGYTF. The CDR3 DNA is TGTGCCAGCAGTTTTGCTACGCGTGGCTACACCTTC.